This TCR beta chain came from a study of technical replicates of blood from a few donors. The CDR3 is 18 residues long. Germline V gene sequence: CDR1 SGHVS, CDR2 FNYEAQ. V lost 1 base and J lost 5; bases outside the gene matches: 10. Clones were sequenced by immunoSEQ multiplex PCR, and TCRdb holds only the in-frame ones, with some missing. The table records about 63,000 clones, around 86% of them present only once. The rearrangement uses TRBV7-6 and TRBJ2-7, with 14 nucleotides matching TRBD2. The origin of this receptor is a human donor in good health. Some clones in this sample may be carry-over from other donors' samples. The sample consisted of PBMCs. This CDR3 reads CASSLVSGRGLAGDEQYF. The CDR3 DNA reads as TGTGCCAGCAGCTTAGTTTCAGGGAGGGGACTAGCGGGAGACGAGCAGTACTTC.